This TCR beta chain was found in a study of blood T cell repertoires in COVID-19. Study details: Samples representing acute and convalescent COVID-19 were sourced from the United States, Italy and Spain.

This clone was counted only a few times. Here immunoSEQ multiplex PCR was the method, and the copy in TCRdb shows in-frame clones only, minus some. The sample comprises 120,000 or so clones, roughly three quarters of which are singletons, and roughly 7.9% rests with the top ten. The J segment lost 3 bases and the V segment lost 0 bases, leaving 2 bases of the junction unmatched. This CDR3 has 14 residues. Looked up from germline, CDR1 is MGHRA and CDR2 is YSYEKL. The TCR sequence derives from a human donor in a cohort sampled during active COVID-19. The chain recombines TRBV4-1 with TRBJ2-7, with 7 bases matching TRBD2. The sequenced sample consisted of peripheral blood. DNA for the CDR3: TGCGCCAGCAGCCAAGAGGGGGAGGGCTACGAGCAGTACTTC. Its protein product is CASSQEGEGYEQYF.